The clone carrying this T cell receptor (beta chain) has ten or more counts. TCRdb called the RT-PCR reads again in MiXCR, with one record for every CDR3 protein. The table includes over 400,000 distinct CDR3 sequences, roughly 9.8% detected once. The data derive from a study of response to subunit inactivated influenza vaccine. Germline-derived CDR1 and CDR2 are MNHEY and SMNVEV (reference sequence). The CDR3 is made up of 14 amino acids. Trimming pared 2 bases from V and 5 bases from J, leaving 13 bases between. Sequenced material: PBMCs from blood, taken roughly 47 days after vaccination. This TCR derives from a man between 50 and 59 years old who received an inactivated influenza vaccine. The chain uses TRBV27 and TRBJ2-7; D may be TRBD1 (6 bases). This CDR3 is CASSLSQGFHEQYF. The CDR3 DNA sequence: TGTGCCAGCAGTTTAAGTCAGGGGTTCCACGAGCAGTACTTC.